A selection of T cell receptor beta chains follows, all from one sample in a study of control samples from healthy donors and cancer patients. Libraries were prepared by immunoSEQ multiplex PCR; TCRdb keeps only in-frame clonotypes and omits some of them. The table has about 160,000 clones, 70% to 90% seen once; the top ten hold 9.5% to 15%. Sequenced sample: blood. Receptors originate from a man younger than 45 in good health. The CDR3 runs from the conserved cysteine through the conserved F or W. The order of the fields is V gene, J gene, D gene, CDR3 protein. The D gene is left open where the match is weak.

V gene: TRBV5-1; J gene: TRBJ1-3; D gene: TRBD1; CDR3 protein: CASSLRGGGENTIYF
V gene: TRBV18; J gene: TRBJ2-2; D gene: NA; CDR3 protein: CASSPFAGENTGELFF
V gene: TRBV19; J gene: TRBJ1-2; D gene: NA; CDR3 protein: CASTGEGYGYTF
V gene: TRBV27; J gene: TRBJ2-5; D gene: TRBD1; CDR3 protein: CASSGQGVWQETQYF
V gene: TRBV28; J gene: TRBJ1-6; D gene: TRBD1; CDR3 protein: CASTGTAFPPLHF
V gene: TRBV9; J gene: TRBJ1-5; D gene: NA; CDR3 protein: CASSLGQGYQPQHF
V gene: TRBV12-3/TRBV12-4; J gene: TRBJ1-1; D gene: NA; CDR3 protein: CASSSTFPTEAFF
V gene: TRBV28; J gene: TRBJ1-5; D gene: NA; CDR3 protein: CASSPKVNQPQHF
V gene: TRBV10-3; J gene: TRBJ1-1; D gene: TRBD1; CDR3 protein: CAISESKGQGKTEAFF
V gene: TRBV28; J gene: TRBJ1-2; D gene: NA; CDR3 protein: CASSTPGLYGYTF
V gene: TRBV6-6; J gene: TRBJ2-3; D gene: NA; CDR3 protein: CASSYSDSRGTQYF
V gene: TRBV10-3; J gene: TRBJ1-6; D gene: NA; CDR3 protein: CAISESGVNSPLHF
V gene: TRBV7-9; J gene: TRBJ2-7; D gene: TRBD1; CDR3 protein: CASSQGQGSIYEQYF
V gene: TRBV27; J gene: TRBJ2-1; D gene: TRBD2; CDR3 protein: CASSLAWRGNEQFF
V gene: TRBV10-3; J gene: TRBJ1-3; D gene: TRBD1; CDR3 protein: CAISKTGEGGNTIYF
V gene: TRBV20-1; J gene: TRBJ1-2; D gene: NA; CDR3 protein: CSVTRGYGYTF
V gene: TRBV29-1; J gene: TRBJ2-5; D gene: NA; CDR3 protein: CSVYLPFQETQYF
V gene: TRBV7-3; J gene: TRBJ2-2; D gene: TRBD1; CDR3 protein: CASSGRDRLRPITGELFF
V gene: TRBV11-3; J gene: TRBJ2-3; D gene: NA; CDR3 protein: CASSLGSSTDTQYF
V gene: TRBV11-2; J gene: TRBJ2-1; D gene: NA; CDR3 protein: CASSLQPGFYNEQFF
V gene: TRBV28; J gene: TRBJ1-2; D gene: NA; CDR3 protein: CATRFEGWGGYTF
V gene: TRBV6-5; J gene: TRBJ2-6; D gene: NA; CDR3 protein: CASSYWNSGANVLTF
V gene: TRBV7-2; J gene: TRBJ1-5; D gene: NA; CDR3 protein: CASSYYSSQPQHF
V gene: TRBV14; J gene: TRBJ2-7; D gene: NA; CDR3 protein: CASSQDWELDYEQYF
V gene: TRBV6-5; J gene: TRBJ1-1; D gene: NA; CDR3 protein: CASSLSPGRAEAFF
V gene: TRBV3-1/TRBV3-2; J gene: TRBJ2-7; D gene: NA; CDR3 protein: CASSQVNGRHWGSYEQYF
V gene: TRBV28; J gene: TRBJ1-4; D gene: TRBD1; CDR3 protein: CASSVSQGRAEKLFF
V gene: TRBV24-1; J gene: TRBJ2-4; D gene: NA; CDR3 protein: CATTDSENIQYF
V gene: TRBV10-3; J gene: TRBJ2-2; D gene: NA; CDR3 protein: CAISRAGELFF
V gene: TRBV2; J gene: TRBJ1-5; D gene: NA; CDR3 protein: CASSGGGISNQPQHF
V gene: TRBV5-1; J gene: TRBJ2-5; D gene: NA; CDR3 protein: CASSLLAGQETQYF
V gene: TRBV5-8; J gene: TRBJ2-1; D gene: NA; CDR3 protein: CASSTRKHNEQFF
V gene: TRBV24-1; J gene: TRBJ2-1; D gene: TRBD1; CDR3 protein: CATSDSGGSSYNEQFF
V gene: TRBV5-4; J gene: TRBJ1-5; D gene: NA; CDR3 protein: CASSLDGSGNQPQHF
V gene: TRBV16; J gene: TRBJ2-5; D gene: NA; CDR3 protein: CASSQSGETQYF
V gene: TRBV2; J gene: TRBJ1-2; D gene: TRBD1; CDR3 protein: CASIVGTGYGYTF
V gene: TRBV6-5; J gene: TRBJ1-4; D gene: NA; CDR3 protein: CAIGRQHNEKLFF
V gene: TRBV10-3; J gene: TRBJ1-2; D gene: NA; CDR3 protein: CAISESTDGYTF
V gene: TRBV3-1/TRBV3-2; J gene: TRBJ1-2; D gene: NA; CDR3 protein: CASSQAKGSDGYTF
V gene: TRBV6-5; J gene: TRBJ2-6; D gene: NA; CDR3 protein: CASSPGTRHNVLTF
V gene: TRBV10-3; J gene: TRBJ1-3; D gene: NA; CDR3 protein: CAISEYHRVIAFRGNTIYF